This T cell receptor (beta chain) derives from a study of T cell changes during pregnancy in multiple sclerosis. Libraries were prepared by immunoSEQ multiplex PCR; TCRdb keeps only in-frame clonotypes and omits some of them. The profile shows approximately 100,000 clones, 90% to 95% of them singletons. Germline V gene data show CDR1 as LNHDA and CDR2 as SQIVND (reference sequence). This CDR3 contains 12 residues. With 9 bases removed from V and 7 bases from J, the gap between germline ends came to 13 bases. V and J are TRBV19 and TRBJ2-1; possible D gene TRBD2, 7 bases. The starting material was peripheral blood, obtained in the third trimester of pregnancy. This TCR came from a female donor with multiple sclerosis, enrolled in a pregnancy study. The CDR3 loop reads CASTRGGNEQFF. CDR3 bases: TGTGCCAGCACGAGGGGGGGAAATGAGCAGTTCTTC.